Listed here is a single TCR beta chain. Its specificity is not known. Alongside a J-beta primer mix, a sample-barcoded 5' primer served in a second PCR lasting about 7 to 12 cycles. TCRdb recomputed calls from the 5' RACE reads with MiXCR, one row per CDR3 protein. The sample carries under 1,100,000 distinct CDR3 sequences, 25% recorded once. This entry is derived from a study of blood T cells in healthy people across ages. Study-wide results and caveats: In older individuals, TCR beta diversity per million T cells was lower, falling roughly linearly with age.

The CDR3 contains 15 residues. Trimming left V 3 bases short and J 1 base short, with 15 bases between. Germline V CDR1 and CDR2: DFQATT, SNEGSKA (reference sequence). The same sample was also used in a study of T cells of mothers and their children.

This clonotype was sampled from a girl aged 2-10 years in good health. The chain combines TRBV20-1 with TRBJ1-1, with D perhaps matching TRBD1 (6 bases). Sequenced: blood. In DNA, the CDR3 is TGCAGTGCTAGTCCGGGGGCGAGATGGAACACTGAAGCTTTCTTT. Residues: CSASPGARWNTEAFF.